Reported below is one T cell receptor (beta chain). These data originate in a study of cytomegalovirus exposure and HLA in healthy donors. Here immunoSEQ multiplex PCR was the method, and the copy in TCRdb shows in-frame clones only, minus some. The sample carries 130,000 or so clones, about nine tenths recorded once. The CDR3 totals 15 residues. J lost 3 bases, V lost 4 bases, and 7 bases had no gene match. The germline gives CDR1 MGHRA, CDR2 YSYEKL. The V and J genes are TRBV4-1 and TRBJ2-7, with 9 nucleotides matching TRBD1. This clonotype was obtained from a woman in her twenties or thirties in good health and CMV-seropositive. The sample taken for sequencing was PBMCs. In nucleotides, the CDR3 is TGCGCCAGCAGCCTCCTACGACAGGGGGACTACGAGCAGTACTTC. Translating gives CASSLLRQGDYEQYF.